The 2 T cell receptor beta chains given below trace back to one sample, sequenced in a study of cytomegalovirus exposure and HLA in healthy donors. PCR amplification relied on 60 Vbeta primers (plus 13 Jbeta primers). Measured with immunoSEQ multiplex PCR; TCRdb has only the in-frame clones, and not every one. The table includes 120,000 or so clones, 75% to 90% detected once. Sequencing was performed on PBMCs. These receptor sequences come from a man under 40 in good health and CMV-seronegative.

This rearrangement joins TRBV7-2 to TRBJ1-6; D not resolved. This CDR3 is 16 amino acids long. V dropped 1 base and J dropped 6 bases, with 13 bases sitting between them. Per germline, CDR1 SGHTA and CDR2 FQGNSA. The CDR3 DNA reads as TGTGCCAGCAGCTTAGAGTGGAGGGAATTTAATTCACCCCTCCACTTT. This gives the protein CASSLEWREFNSPLHF.

The J gene is TRBJ1-1, the V gene TRBV5-5; D not certain. Germline loops: CDR1 SGHKS, CDR2 YYEKEE (reference sequence). V was trimmed by 4 bases and J by 3 bases, leaving 22 bases between them. The CDR3 contains 17 residues. This chain's CDR3 is CASSQHLIDRRDTEAFF. In DNA, the CDR3 is TGTGCCAGCAGCCAACACTTAATAGACCGGAGGGACACTGAAGCTTTCTTT.